Below, one T cell receptor (beta chain) is given with its context. Its recognized antigen is unknown. Base qualities are not provided; no much larger clone lies one nucleotide away. TCRbeta CDR3 regions were amplified from genomic DNA by means of the immunoSEQ Assay, a bias-controlled multiplex PCR. The authors' pipeline ran thus. Nucleated cell counts per sample were estimated from amplification of reference gene primers within the assay. Sequence reads were collapsed and filtered to measure the absolute abundance of every unique TCRbeta CDR3 rearrangement. For each sample, productive Simpson clonality was calculated as the square root of Simpson's diversity index over productive rearrangements. The immuneACCESS repertoire file appears here via TCRdb, limited to in-frame rearrangements. These files lack a portion of the clones; in checked studies, under half of the deficit traces to unresolved V genes, and the cause of the others is not known. For V, J and clone size, that table is used; D and trimming come from the DNA. For this sample there are approximately 70,000 clones; about nine tenths appear just once. The ten top clones hold 4.5% to 5.5% of the sample.

Sequences KGHSH (CDR1) and LQKENI (CDR2) are obtained from the germline V gene. V is reduced by 3 bases and J by 7 bases, leaving a spacing of 15 bases between them. The CDR3 contains 14 residues, cysteine and phenylalanine counted. Here the CDR3 DNA is all that survives: 42 bases in frame from base 1. Collaborating institutions collected whole blood in K2EDTA tubes following their own protocols. For TCRbeta analysis, collaborator samples were shipped as frozen whole blood, as isolated PBMCs, or as DNA extracted from either sample type. The sample is drawn from a study of blood T cell repertoires in COVID-19 (dated by TCRdb to 2018 to 2021). For the wider study: The collaborator samples originated in the United States, Italy and Spain and spanned the acute and convalescent phases of COVID-19. The material from the prospective study consisted of cDNA or gDNA derived from T cells, B-cell-depleted T cells, or PBMCs. The dataset comprised deeply sampled blood TCRbeta repertoires from subjects exposed to, actively infected with, or recovered from COVID-19. The repertoires were made available in a free public database intended to serve as a resource for research on the immune response to SARS-CoV-2. Samples were obtained from the ongoing ImmuneRACE study (first 160 participants) and from over a thousand subjects provided by 6 global collaborators. Sample metadata almost always included a de-identified subject ID, COVID-19 status, age in years and sex. Where available, HLA class I and class II types were obtained from metadata supplied by the sample provider rather than from assay-based typing.

The full study reports these points: The amount of clinical and demographic metadata varied by source and participant and was provided uncurated.

The sequenced sample consisted of peripheral blood. The rearrangement joined TRBV18 to TRBJ1-1; the D gene cannot be named for sure. This receptor was obtained from a woman aged 18-29 years with acute or convalescent COVID-19. The bases are TGTGCCAGCTCACCTAAGATCGAGGCCGGTGAAGCTTTCTTT. This is translated as CASSPKIEAGEAFF. Beyond the CDR3, the reference TRBV18 and TRBJ1-1 genes provide the residues; the full variable domain reads: NAGVMQNPRHLVRRRGQEARLRCSPMKGHSHVYWYRQLPEEGLKFMVYLQKENIIDESGMPKERFSAEFPKEGPSILRIQQVVRGDSAAYFCASSPKIEAGEAFFGQGTRLTVV.